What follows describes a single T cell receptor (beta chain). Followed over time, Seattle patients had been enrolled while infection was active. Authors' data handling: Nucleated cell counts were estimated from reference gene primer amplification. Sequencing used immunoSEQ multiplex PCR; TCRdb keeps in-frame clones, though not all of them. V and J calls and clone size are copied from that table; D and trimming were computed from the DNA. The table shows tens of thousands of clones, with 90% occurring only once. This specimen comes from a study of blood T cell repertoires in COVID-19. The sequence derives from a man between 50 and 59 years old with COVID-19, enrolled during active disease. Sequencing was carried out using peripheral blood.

For the CDR3, the DNA is TGTGCCAGCAGTGAACATGACAGAACTGAAGCTTTCTTT. Its protein product is CASSEHDRTEAFF. This chain uses TRBV6-1 with TRBJ1-1, with D maybe TRBD1 (5 bases). Germline V CDR1 and CDR2: MNHNS, SASEGT. The CDR3 extends over 13 amino acids. The V end was cut by 2 bases, the J end by 5 bases, with 9 bases between.